Described below is a single TCR beta chain sequence and its context. What it recognizes is unknown. Whether given at about 4 or about 12 weeks, second doses were pooled. This entry belongs to a study of T cell responses to AZD1222 COVID-19 vaccine. The study, taken as a whole, reports: Repertoire sampling was restricted to post-peak T cell response timepoints. The donor group comprised mostly white British people and more females; the analysis possibly underestimated clonal diversity. Among spike-specific TCRs, nearly half reportedly target unmutated variant regions.

Germline V gene lookup returns CDR1 ENHRY and CDR2 SYGVKD. This CDR3 spans 15 amino acids. V dropped 3 bases and J dropped 8; count of bases not matched to a gene: 4. The data were produced by immunoSEQ multiplex PCR, yet TCRdb's version contains in-frame clones alone and is incomplete. The data show 25,000 to 40,000 clones, around nine tenths seen once. This sequence joins TRBV10-3 and TRBJ1-4; 12 nucleotides agree with TRBD1. Here the sequenced sample was peripheral blood, taken 28 days after the second AZD1222 dose. The source of this sequence is an adult who received the AZD1222 COVID-19 vaccine. CDR3 in amino acids: CAISDSGTGGEKLFF. The CDR3 DNA is TGTGCCATCAGTGACTCCGGGACAGGGGGCGAAAAACTGTTTTTT.